Listed below are T cell receptor beta chains from one sample, sequenced in a study of cytomegalovirus exposure and HLA in healthy donors. TCRdb's table, derived via immunoSEQ multiplex PCR, lists solely in-frame clones and lacks some. Of 180,000 or so clones in the sample, around nine tenths were seen once. The sequenced sample was PBMCs. The source is a woman between 25 and 40 years old in good health and CMV-seronegative. The CDR3 runs from the conserved cysteine through the conserved F or W. Fields, in order: clone size, V gene, D gene, J gene, CDR3 DNA, CDR3 protein. A D gene is named only where the DNA matches it firmly. The size field is filled for only some rows; it gives once, few, many or a size class.

size: NA
V: TRBV5-1
D: NA
J: TRBJ1-2
DNA: TGCGCCAGCAGCTTGTCCAGGATCTATGGCTACACCTTC
CDR3: CASSLSRIYGYTF

size: NA
V: TRBV28
D: NA
J: TRBJ1-1
DNA: TGTGTCACAGAGATGAACACTGAAGCTTTCTTT
CDR3: CVTEMNTEAFF

size: NA
V: TRBV7-2
D: NA
J: TRBJ2-3
DNA: TGTGCCAGCAGCTTAGGCGGGCTACACACAGATACGCAGTATTTT
CDR3: CASSLGGLHTDTQYF

size: NA
V: TRBV5-6
D: NA
J: TRBJ1-4
DNA: TGTGCCAGCAGCTTGTCCGGGGTAGATGAAAAACTGTTTTTT
CDR3: CASSLSGVDEKLFF

size: once
V: TRBV5-1
D: NA
J: TRBJ1-3
DNA: TGCGCCAGCGGGGGGTCCGGAAACACCATATATTTT
CDR3: CASGGSGNTIYF

size: once
V: TRBV19
D: TRBD1
J: TRBJ1-1
DNA: TGTGCCAGTAGTTTGGACAGGGAGAACACTGAAGCTTTCTTT
CDR3: CASSLDRENTEAFF

size: NA
V: TRBV9
D: NA
J: TRBJ2-6
DNA: TGTGCCAGCAGCGTAGGAACAGTCTCTGGGGCCAACGTCCTGACTTTC
CDR3: CASSVGTVSGANVLTF

size: NA
V: TRBV28
D: TRBD1
J: TRBJ1-5
DNA: TGTGCCAGTAAAACGCAGGGGGCGCACCAGCCCCAGCATTTT
CDR3: CASKTQGAHQPQHF

size: NA
V: TRBV5-1
D: TRBD1
J: TRBJ2-3
DNA: TGCGCCAGCAGCTTCTCAGGGCCTGGGACAGGGGGCACAGATACGCAGTATTTT
CDR3: CASSFSGPGTGGTDTQYF

size: few
V: TRBV15
D: NA
J: TRBJ1-5
DNA: TGTGCCAACGACACACAGGACTATAGCAATCAGCCCCAGCATTTT
CDR3: CANDTQDYSNQPQHF

size: NA
V: TRBV2
D: TRBD2
J: TRBJ2-5
DNA: TGTGCCAGCAGTGAATATTGGGCGGGAGGAGAGACCCAGTACTTC
CDR3: CASSEYWAGGETQYF

size: NA
V: TRBV18
D: TRBD2
J: TRBJ2-7
DNA: TGTGCCAGCTCACCATCGGGAGGCTACGAGCAGTACTTC
CDR3: CASSPSGGYEQYF

size: NA
V: TRBV27
D: NA
J: TRBJ1-5
DNA: TGTGCCAGCAGTTTATCGTTCCTGCGGCAGCAGCCCCAGCATTTT
CDR3: CASSLSFLRQQPQHF

size: NA
V: TRBV6-5
D: TRBD1
J: TRBJ2-7
DNA: TGTGCCAGCAGGAAAGGGACAGGGGGCCACGAGCAGTACTTC
CDR3: CASRKGTGGHEQYF

size: NA
V: TRBV2
D: TRBD2
J: TRBJ2-1
DNA: TGTGCCAGCAGGGTGACTAGCGGGGGTTGGTCTGAGCAGTTCTTC
CDR3: CASRVTSGGWSEQFF

size: once
V: TRBV2
D: TRBD1
J: TRBJ2-7
DNA: TGTGCCAGCAGGCAACAGGGGGCTGGAACCTACGAGCAGTACTTC
CDR3: CASRQQGAGTYEQYF

size: few
V: TRBV27
D: TRBD2
J: TRBJ2-7
DNA: TGTGCCAGCAGTTTCCAGCGGGGGGGATACGAGCAGTACTTC
CDR3: CASSFQRGGYEQYF

size: NA
V: TRBV5-5
D: TRBD1
J: TRBJ2-2
DNA: TGTGCCAGCAGCGTGGGGACAGGGAACACCGGGGAGCTGTTTTTT
CDR3: CASSVGTGNTGELFF

size: NA
V: TRBV27
D: NA
J: TRBJ2-7
DNA: TGTGCCAGCAGTCCCCGGGAGCCAGCCTACGAGCAGTACTTC
CDR3: CASSPREPAYEQYF

size: NA
V: TRBV9
D: TRBD1
J: TRBJ2-7
DNA: TGTGCCAGCAGCCCCAGACAGGGGTCCTACGAGCAGTACTTC
CDR3: CASSPRQGSYEQYF

size: NA
V: TRBV19
D: NA
J: TRBJ1-1
DNA: TGTGCCAGTAGTATTTCGCGGGATAGTAACACTGAAGCTTTCTTT
CDR3: CASSISRDSNTEAFF

size: NA
V: TRBV27
D: TRBD1
J: TRBJ1-1
DNA: TGTGCCAGCAGTCCCGACAGGGGAATGAACACTGAAGCTTTCTTT
CDR3: CASSPDRGMNTEAFF

size: NA
V: TRBV4-2
D: NA
J: TRBJ2-2
DNA: TGTGCCAGCAGCCAAGAGGCTAGTCTTACCGGGGAGCTGTTTTTT
CDR3: CASSQEASLTGELFF

size: few
V: TRBV5-5
D: TRBD1
J: TRBJ2-7
DNA: TGTGCCAGCAGGGGGAGGACAGGGGGCTTCTACGAGCAGTACTTC
CDR3: CASRGRTGGFYEQYF

size: NA
V: TRBV11-3
D: NA
J: TRBJ2-3
DNA: TGTGCCAGCAGCCCGACCCGGGGGGCTGGAGATACGCAGTATTTT
CDR3: CASSPTRGAGDTQYF

size: NA
V: TRBV4-1
D: NA
J: TRBJ1-2
DNA: TGCGCCAGCAGCCAAGATCTCCGTTTTAGTTATGGCTACACCTTC
CDR3: CASSQDLRFSYGYTF

size: once
V: TRBV28
D: NA
J: TRBJ1-4
DNA: TGTGCCAGCAGACCCTCGGGGAGGGCGGGTGAAAAACTGTTTTTT
CDR3: CASRPSGRAGEKLFF

size: NA
V: TRBV7-9
D: NA
J: TRBJ1-3
DNA: TGTGCCAGCAGCCTTTCTGGAAACACCATATATTTT
CDR3: CASSLSGNTIYF

size: NA
V: TRBV11-1
D: NA
J: TRBJ1-4
DNA: TGTGCCAGCAGCCAAATAGACAGGTCTGGAAAACTGTTTTTT
CDR3: CASSQIDRSGKLFF

size: NA
V: TRBV2
D: NA
J: TRBJ1-2
DNA: TGTGCCAGCGGGCCAGGGAGGTATGGCTACACCTTC
CDR3: CASGPGRYGYTF

size: NA
V: TRBV18
D: TRBD2
J: TRBJ2-1
DNA: TGTGCCAGCTTAGGACTAGCGGGAATGGATGAGCAGTTCTTC
CDR3: CASLGLAGMDEQFF

size: once
V: TRBV15
D: TRBD1
J: TRBJ2-3
DNA: TGTGCCACCAGCAGTGGTCCGGGACAGGCGGATACGCAGTATTTT
CDR3: CATSSGPGQADTQYF

size: NA
V: TRBV7-8
D: TRBD1
J: TRBJ1-1
DNA: TGTGCCAGCAGCTTAGGACAGGGTGTAAACACTGAAGCTTTCTTT
CDR3: CASSLGQGVNTEAFF

size: NA
V: TRBV29-1
D: NA
J: TRBJ2-1
DNA: TGCAGCGCGAAGCGGAATGTAGGCTCCTACAATGAGCAGTTCTTC
CDR3: CSAKRNVGSYNEQFF

size: NA
V: TRBV29-1
D: NA
J: TRBJ2-5
DNA: TGCAGCGTTGATGCGGAGGGAGAGACCCAGTACTTC
CDR3: CSVDAEGETQYF

size: NA
V: TRBV11-1
D: NA
J: TRBJ1-4
DNA: TGTGCCAGCAGCTTGAGAACAGGGAGAAATGAAAAACTGTTTTTT
CDR3: CASSLRTGRNEKLFF

size: NA
V: TRBV5-5
D: NA
J: TRBJ2-1
DNA: TGTGCCAGCATCCAAGGGGGGGGGACCTACAATGAGCAGTTCTTC
CDR3: CASIQGGGTYNEQFF

size: NA
V: TRBV28
D: TRBD2
J: TRBJ2-1
DNA: TGTGCCAGCAGAAGGACTAGCGGGAGTGTCTACAATGAGCAGTTCTTC
CDR3: CASRRTSGSVYNEQFF

size: NA
V: TRBV5-1
D: NA
J: TRBJ2-7
DNA: TGCGCCAGCAGCATACCGACTCCTTCCTACGAGCAGTACTTC
CDR3: CASSIPTPSYEQYF

size: NA
V: TRBV5-1
D: TRBD1
J: TRBJ1-1
DNA: TGCGCCAGCAGCACGGGACAGTTGAACACTGAAGCTTTCTTT
CDR3: CASSTGQLNTEAFF

size: NA
V: TRBV5-1
D: TRBD2
J: TRBJ2-7
DNA: TGCGCCAGCAGCCTGAGGGAGGGGCACGAGCAGTACTTC
CDR3: CASSLREGHEQYF

size: NA
V: TRBV7-8
D: TRBD2
J: TRBJ2-7
DNA: TGTGCCAGCAGCTCGACTAGCGGTATGTACGAGCAGTACTTC
CDR3: CASSSTSGMYEQYF

size: NA
V: TRBV2
D: NA
J: TRBJ1-2
DNA: TGTGCCAGCAGTGCCGGGAACTATGGCTACACCTTC
CDR3: CASSAGNYGYTF

size: NA
V: TRBV9
D: NA
J: TRBJ2-6
DNA: TGTGCCAGCAGCCTAAAAAGACAGCCGTCCGCTGGGGCCAACGTCCTGACTTTC
CDR3: CASSLKRQPSAGANVLTF

size: NA
V: TRBV7-8
D: NA
J: TRBJ2-7
DNA: TGTGCCAGCAGCTTTGGGCTAAGAAGCTCCTACGAGCAGTACTTC
CDR3: CASSFGLRSSYEQYF

size: NA
V: TRBV5-1
D: NA
J: TRBJ1-2
DNA: TGCGCCAGCAGCTCCACGCCAAACGTTGACACAAACTATGGCTACACCTTC
CDR3: CASSSTPNVDTNYGYTF

size: NA
V: TRBV4-1
D: NA
J: TRBJ2-1
DNA: TGCGCCAGCAGCCAAGATATTGGCGGGACCTACAATGAGCAGTTCTTC
CDR3: CASSQDIGGTYNEQFF

size: NA
V: TRBV7-8
D: NA
J: TRBJ1-1
DNA: TGTGCCAGCAGCTTCTCTTCCATTGGCGGTGAAGCTTTCTTT
CDR3: CASSFSSIGGEAFF